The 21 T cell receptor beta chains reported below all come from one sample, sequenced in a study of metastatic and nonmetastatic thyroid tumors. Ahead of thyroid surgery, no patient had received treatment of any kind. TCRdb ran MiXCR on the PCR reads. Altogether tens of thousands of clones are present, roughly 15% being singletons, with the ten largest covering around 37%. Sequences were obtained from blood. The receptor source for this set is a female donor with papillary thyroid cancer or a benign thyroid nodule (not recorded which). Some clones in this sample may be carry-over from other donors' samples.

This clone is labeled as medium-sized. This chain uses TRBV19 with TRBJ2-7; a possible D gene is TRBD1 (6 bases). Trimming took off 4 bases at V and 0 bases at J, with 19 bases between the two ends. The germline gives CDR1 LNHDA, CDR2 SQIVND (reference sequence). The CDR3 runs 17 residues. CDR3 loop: CASSTSGSGAYSYEQYF. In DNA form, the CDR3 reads TGTGCCAGTAGTACCTCCGGGTCAGGGGCTTACTCCTACGAGCAGTACTTC.

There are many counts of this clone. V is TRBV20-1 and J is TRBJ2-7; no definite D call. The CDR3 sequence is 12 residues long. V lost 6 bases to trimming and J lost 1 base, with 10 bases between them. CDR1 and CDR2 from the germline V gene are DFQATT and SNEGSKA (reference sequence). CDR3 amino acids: CSATMGSYEQYF. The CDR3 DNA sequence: TGCAGTGCCACTATGGGGTCCTACGAGCAGTACTTC.

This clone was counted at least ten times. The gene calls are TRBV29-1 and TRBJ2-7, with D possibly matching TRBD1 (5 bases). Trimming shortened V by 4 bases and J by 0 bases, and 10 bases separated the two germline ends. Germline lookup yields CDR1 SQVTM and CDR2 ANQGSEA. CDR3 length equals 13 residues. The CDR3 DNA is TGCAGCGTTGTAGCTCAGGGCTCCTACGAGCAGTACTTC. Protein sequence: CSVVAQGSYEQYF.

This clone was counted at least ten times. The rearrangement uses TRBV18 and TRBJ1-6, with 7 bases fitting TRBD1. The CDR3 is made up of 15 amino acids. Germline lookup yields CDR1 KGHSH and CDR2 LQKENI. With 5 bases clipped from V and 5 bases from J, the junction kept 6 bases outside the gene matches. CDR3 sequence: CASSATGLNNSPLHF. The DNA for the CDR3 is TGTGCCAGCTCAGCGACAGGGTTGAATAATTCACCCCTCCACTTT.

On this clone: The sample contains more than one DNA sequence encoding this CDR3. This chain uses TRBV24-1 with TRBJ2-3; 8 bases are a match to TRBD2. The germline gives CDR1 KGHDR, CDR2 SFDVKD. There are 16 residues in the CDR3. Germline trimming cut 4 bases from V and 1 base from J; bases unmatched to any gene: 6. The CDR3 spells CATSDLSSGGTDTQYF. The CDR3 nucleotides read TGTGCCACCAGTGACCTGAGTAGCGGGGGCACAGATACGCAGTATTTT.

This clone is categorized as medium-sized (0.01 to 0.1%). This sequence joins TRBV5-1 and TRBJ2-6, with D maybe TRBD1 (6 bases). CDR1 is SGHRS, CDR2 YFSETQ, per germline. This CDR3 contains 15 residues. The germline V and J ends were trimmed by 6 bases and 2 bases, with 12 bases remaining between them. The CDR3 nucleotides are TGCGCCAGCAACACTGGGGACACTGGGGCCAACGTCCTGACTTTC. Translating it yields CASNTGDTGANVLTF.

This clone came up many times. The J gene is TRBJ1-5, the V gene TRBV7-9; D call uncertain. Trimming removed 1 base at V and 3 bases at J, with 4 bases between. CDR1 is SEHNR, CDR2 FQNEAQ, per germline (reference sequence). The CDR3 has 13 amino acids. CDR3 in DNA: TGTGCCAGCAGCTTAGATGCCAATCAGCCCCAGCATTTT. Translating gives CASSLDANQPQHF.

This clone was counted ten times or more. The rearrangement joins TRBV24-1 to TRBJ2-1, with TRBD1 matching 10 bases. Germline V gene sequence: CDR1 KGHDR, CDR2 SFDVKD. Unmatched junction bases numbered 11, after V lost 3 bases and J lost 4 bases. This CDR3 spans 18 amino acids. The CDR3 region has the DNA TGTGCCACCAGTGATCCGCGGACAGGGGGTGAGAGTTACAATGAGCAGTTCTTC. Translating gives CATSDPRTGGESYNEQFF.

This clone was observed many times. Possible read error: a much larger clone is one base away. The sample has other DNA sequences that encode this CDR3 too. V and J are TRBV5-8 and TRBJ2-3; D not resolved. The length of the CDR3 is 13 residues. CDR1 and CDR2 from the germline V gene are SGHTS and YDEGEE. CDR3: CASTRARLDTQYF. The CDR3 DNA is TGTGCCAGCACCCGGGCCCGGTTAGATACGCAGTACTTT.

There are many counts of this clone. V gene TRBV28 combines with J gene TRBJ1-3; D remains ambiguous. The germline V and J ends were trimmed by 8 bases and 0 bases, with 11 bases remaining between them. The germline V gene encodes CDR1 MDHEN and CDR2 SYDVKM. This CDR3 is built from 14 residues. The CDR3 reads CASLPGSSGNTIYF. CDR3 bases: TGTGCCAGCCTCCCCGGGAGCTCTGGAAACACCATATATTTT.

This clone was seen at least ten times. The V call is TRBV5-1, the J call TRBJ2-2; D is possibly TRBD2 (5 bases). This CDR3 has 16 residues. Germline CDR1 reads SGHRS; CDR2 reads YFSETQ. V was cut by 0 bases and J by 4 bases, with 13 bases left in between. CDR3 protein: CASSLASSRVTGELFF. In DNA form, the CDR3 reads TGCGCCAGCAGCTTGGCCTCTAGCAGAGTCACCGGGGAGCTGTTTTTT. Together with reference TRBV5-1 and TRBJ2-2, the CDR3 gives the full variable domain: KAGVTQTPRYLIKTRGQQVTLSCSPISGHRSVSWYQQTPGQGLQFLFEYFSETQRNKGNFPGRFSGRQFSNSRSEMNVSTLELGDSALYLCASSLASSRVTGELFFGEGSRLTVL.

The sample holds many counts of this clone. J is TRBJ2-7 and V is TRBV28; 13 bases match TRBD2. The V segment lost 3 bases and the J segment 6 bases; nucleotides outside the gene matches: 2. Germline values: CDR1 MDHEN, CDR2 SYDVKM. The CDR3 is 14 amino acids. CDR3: CASSFGLAGVEQYF. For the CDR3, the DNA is TGTGCCAGCAGTTTCGGACTAGCGGGAGTCGAGCAGTACTTC. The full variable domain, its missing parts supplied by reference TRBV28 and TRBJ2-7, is DVKVTQSSRYLVKRTGEKVFLECVQDMDHENMFWYRQDPGLGLRLIYFSYDVKMKEKGDIPEGYSVSREKKERFSLILESASTNQTSMYLCASSFGLAGVEQYFGPGTRLTVT.

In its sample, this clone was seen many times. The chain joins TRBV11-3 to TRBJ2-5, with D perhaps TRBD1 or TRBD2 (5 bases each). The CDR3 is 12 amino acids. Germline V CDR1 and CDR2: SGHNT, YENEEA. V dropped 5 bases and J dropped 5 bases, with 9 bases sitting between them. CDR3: CASSEGIETQYF. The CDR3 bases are TGTGCCAGCAGCGAGGGGATCGAGACCCAGTACTTC.

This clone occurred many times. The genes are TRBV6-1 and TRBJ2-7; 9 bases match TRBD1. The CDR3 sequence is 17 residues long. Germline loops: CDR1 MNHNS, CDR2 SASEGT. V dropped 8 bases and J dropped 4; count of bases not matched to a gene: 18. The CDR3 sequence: CASSSTRRDRVVYEQYF. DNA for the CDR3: TGTGCCAGCTCGAGTACTCGCCGGGACAGGGTCGTATACGAGCAGTACTTC.

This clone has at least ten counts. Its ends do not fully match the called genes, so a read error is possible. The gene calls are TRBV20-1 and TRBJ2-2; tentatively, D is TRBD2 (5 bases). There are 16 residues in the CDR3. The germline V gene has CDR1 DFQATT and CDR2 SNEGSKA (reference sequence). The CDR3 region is CSARDPLRLRTGELSF. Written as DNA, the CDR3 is TGCAGTGCTAGAGACCCTCTTCGACTTCGCACCGGGGAGCTGTCTTTT.

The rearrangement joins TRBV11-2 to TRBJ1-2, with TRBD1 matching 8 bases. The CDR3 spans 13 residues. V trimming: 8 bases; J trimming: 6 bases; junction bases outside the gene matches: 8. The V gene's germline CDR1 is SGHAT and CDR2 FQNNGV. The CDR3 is CASGQQGGNGYTF. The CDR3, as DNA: TGTGCCAGCGGACAACAGGGGGGTAATGGCTACACCTTC.

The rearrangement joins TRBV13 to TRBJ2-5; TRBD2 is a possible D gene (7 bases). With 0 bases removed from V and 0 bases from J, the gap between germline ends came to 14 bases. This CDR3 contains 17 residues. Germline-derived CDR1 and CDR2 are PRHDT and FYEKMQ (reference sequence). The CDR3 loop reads CASSLGGGGRDQETQYF. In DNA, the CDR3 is TGTGCCAGCAGCTTAGGAGGCGGGGGCCGTGACCAAGAGACCCAGTACTTC.

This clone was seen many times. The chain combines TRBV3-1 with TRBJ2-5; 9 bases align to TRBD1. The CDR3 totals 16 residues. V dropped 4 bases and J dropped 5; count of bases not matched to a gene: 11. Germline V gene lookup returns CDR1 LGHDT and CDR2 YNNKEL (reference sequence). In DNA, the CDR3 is TGTGCCAGCAGCCGGTCTACGGGACAGGGAGGGGAGACCCAGTACTTC. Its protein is CASSRSTGQGGETQYF.

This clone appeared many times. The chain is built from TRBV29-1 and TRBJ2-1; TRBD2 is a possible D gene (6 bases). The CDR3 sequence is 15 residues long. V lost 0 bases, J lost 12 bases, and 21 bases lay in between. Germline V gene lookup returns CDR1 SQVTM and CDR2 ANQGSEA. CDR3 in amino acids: CSVEDRRRGPLRQFF. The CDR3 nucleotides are TGCAGCGTTGAAGATAGGCGGCGGGGACCCCTCCGGCAGTTCTTC.

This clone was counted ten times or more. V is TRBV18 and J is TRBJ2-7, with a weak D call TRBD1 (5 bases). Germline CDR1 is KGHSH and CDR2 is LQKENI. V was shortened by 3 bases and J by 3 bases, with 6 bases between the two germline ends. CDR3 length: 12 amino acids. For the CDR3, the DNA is TGTGCCAGCTCACCGGACATCTACGAGCAGTACTTC. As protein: CASSPDIYEQYF.

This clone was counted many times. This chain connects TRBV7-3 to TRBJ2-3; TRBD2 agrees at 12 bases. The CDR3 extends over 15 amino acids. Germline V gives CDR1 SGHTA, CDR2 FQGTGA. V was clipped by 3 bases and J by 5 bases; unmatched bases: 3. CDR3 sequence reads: CASSFSGLAGDTQYF. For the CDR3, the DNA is TGTGCCAGCAGCTTCTCGGGACTAGCGGGAGATACGCAGTATTTT.